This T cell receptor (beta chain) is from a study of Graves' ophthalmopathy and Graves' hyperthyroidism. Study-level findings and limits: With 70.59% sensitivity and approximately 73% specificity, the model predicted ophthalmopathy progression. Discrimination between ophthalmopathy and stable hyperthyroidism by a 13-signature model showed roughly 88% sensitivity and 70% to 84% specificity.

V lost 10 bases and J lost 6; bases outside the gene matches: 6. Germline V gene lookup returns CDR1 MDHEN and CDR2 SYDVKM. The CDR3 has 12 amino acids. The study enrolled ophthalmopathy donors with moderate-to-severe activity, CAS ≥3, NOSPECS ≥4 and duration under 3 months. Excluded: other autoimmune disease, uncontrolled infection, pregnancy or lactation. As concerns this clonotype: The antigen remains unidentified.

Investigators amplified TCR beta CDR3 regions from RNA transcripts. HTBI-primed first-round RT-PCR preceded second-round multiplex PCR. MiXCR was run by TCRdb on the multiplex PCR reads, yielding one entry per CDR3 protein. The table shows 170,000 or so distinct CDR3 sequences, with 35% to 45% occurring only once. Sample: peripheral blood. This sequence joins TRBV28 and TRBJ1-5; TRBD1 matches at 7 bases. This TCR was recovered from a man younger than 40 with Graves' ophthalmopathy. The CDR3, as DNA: TGTGCCACAGACAGGGAAGGTCAGCCCCAGCATTTT. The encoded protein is CATDREGQPQHF. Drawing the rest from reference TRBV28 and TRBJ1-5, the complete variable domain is DVKVTQSSRYLVKRTGEKVFLECVQDMDHENMFWYRQDPGLGLRLIYFSYDVKMKEKGDIPEGYSVSREKKERFSLILESASTNQTSMYLCATDREGQPQHFGDGTRLSIL.